There are a few counts of the clone carrying this T cell receptor (beta chain). The antigen is undetermined. The data originate from a study of T-cell reconstitution after alpha-beta-depleted transplantation in children. Unique molecular identifiers were incorporated into the prepared TCRbeta library. Each CDR3 protein gets one entry after TCRdb re-called the PCR reads with MiXCR. Among a few hundred thousand distinct CDR3 sequences listed, over 10% were seen once. Findings of the study overall: Surviving recipient T cells and intrathymic progenitors accounted for some patients' high TCRbeta diversity at day 60. Approximately two months post-transplant, alpha-beta T cells reportedly originated from several hundred expanded graft clones. T-cell counts and diversity were attributed mostly to newly produced T cells one year after transplant.

This CDR3 contains 15 residues. CDR1 and CDR2 (germline): SQVTM, ANQGSEA. The V and J ends lost 3 bases and 0 bases respectively, with 13 bases between them. The sequence was collected from a male patient between 10 and 17 years old who had a stem cell transplant for acute myeloid leukemia, so the T cells may come from the graft donor. The source was PBMCs, mostly from graft donor cells, collected 360 days after TCRalphabeta/CD19-depleted stem cell transplant. The chain is built from TRBV29-1 and TRBJ2-3; TRBD2 is a possible D gene (6 bases). The CDR3 nucleotides read TGCAGCGTTGACCCCGGGACTCGTAGCACAGATACGCAGTATTTT. Encoded protein: CSVDPGTRSTDTQYF.